What follows is one T cell receptor beta chain and its context. This receptor's antigen is unknown. Base qualities are not recorded, but no much larger clone differs from it by a single base. This specimen's time point label, per the study, means: before hematopoietic stem cell transplant. PRAID was a condition in which autoinflammation came alongside prominent immunodeficiency. Before TRB sequencing, T-cell subsets (conventional T cells, CD8+ T cells, regulatory T cells, T follicular helper cells) were sorted. The sample is drawn from a study of stem cell transplantation in POMP-related autoinflammatory disease (dated by TCRdb to the early 2020s). Some background on the complete study: According to the study's hypothesis, the TRB repertoire gets skewed because defective thymoproteasomes impair MHC class I-dependent CD8+ T-cell differentiation and positive selection. To find out how POMP deficiency affects T-cell receptor beta repertoire diversity and CDR3 characteristics, high-throughput TRB sequencing was used. Prior to transplant, the patients had CD4+ naive T-cell skewing, low CD8+ T-cell proportions, and decreased T-cell cytokine secretion. Paper-wide results and their limitations: Across all analyzed T-cell subsets, PRAID patients showed a trend toward higher clonality and lower TRB diversity. In PRAID patients, the trend toward lower diversity and increased clonality reached statistical significance only for regulatory T cells. A restricted number of unique TRB V-J gene pairings was observed in PRAID patients.

From a lookup of the germline V gene (reference sequence), CDR1 and CDR2 are LNHDA and SQIVND. The CDR3 contains 13 residues, cysteine and phenylalanine counted. The only DNA kept is the CDR3, 39 bases in frame from the first base. V is trimmed back by 5 bases and J by 8 bases, and the junction contains 5 bases that no gene match accounts for. The library relied on the immunoSEQ multiplex PCR assay. The published analysis was carried out like this. Shannon entropy, which accounts for clonal size distribution, was used to quantify repertoire diversity. Clonotype distribution inequality was measured with the Gini-Simpson index (Simpson_1-D). TCRdb provides this immuneACCESS table in a form limited to in-frame rearrangements. Some clones are lacking; in checked studies, under half of them reflect an unresolved V gene, and why the rest are absent is not known. That table furnishes V, J and clone size, whereas the DNA furnished D and trimming. The sample table contains about 32,000 clones; only one count was recorded for 88% of them. Roughly 0.7% of the sample rests with the top ten.

The receptor was derived from a human donor with POMP-related autoinflammation and immune dysregulation (PRAID). In this chain, TRBV19 is recombined with TRBJ2-1; 8 central nucleotides agree with TRBD1. The sample was CD4+ T cells from PBMCs, taken before stem cell transplantation. The CDR3 region reads CASSWTGMDEQFF. The sequence in DNA is TGTGCCAGTAGTTGGACAGGGATGGATGAGCAGTTCTTC.